One sample yielded the 18 T cell receptor beta chains listed below, sequenced in a study of shared clonotypes between healthy human individuals. Assay: immunoSEQ multiplex PCR; the TCRdb copy retains only in-frame clones and omits some. The table records about 1 million clones, approximately 68% of them present only once. Material for sequencing was memory CD4+ T cells sorted from blood. Stated subset: CD45RA-negative fraction. These TCRs come from a man between 18 and 29 years old in good health.

The genes are TRBV13 and TRBJ1-4; TRBD1 matches 9 bases. Per the germline V gene, CDR1 is PRHDT and CDR2 is FYEKMQ (reference sequence). Trimming cost V 5 bases and J 3 bases; bases outside gene matches: 4. The CDR3 has 15 amino acids. The CDR3 region has the DNA TGTGCCAGCAGCCTGGGACAGGGTGCTAATGAAAAACTGTTTTTT. Amino acids: CASSLGQGANEKLFF.

The chain uses TRBV28 and TRBJ2-6; the D is unclear. CDR3 length: 18 residues. V was clipped by 5 bases and J by 5 bases, with 22 bases between them. Germline-derived CDR1 and CDR2 are MDHEN and SYDVKM. The chain's CDR3 is CASSTAHPTQSRANVLTF. The CDR3 nucleotides read TGTGCCAGCAGTACAGCGCATCCGACACAAAGTCGGGCCAACGTCCTGACTTTC.

This chain links TRBV7-2 with TRBJ2-4; 7 bases are a match to TRBD2. J lost 9 bases, V lost 4 bases, and 12 bases had no gene match. The germline V gene encodes CDR1 SGHTA and CDR2 FQGNSA. This CDR3 spans 15 amino acids. The CDR3 sequence is CASSSNEGGGRIQYF. The CDR3 coding sequence is TGTGCCAGCAGCTCCAATGAGGGCGGGGGTCGCATTCAGTACTTC.

V gene TRBV7-3 combines with J gene TRBJ1-1, with D tentatively TRBD1 (5 bases). The CDR3 covers 15 residues. V was trimmed by 5 bases and J by 4 bases, leaving 17 bases between them. Germline CDR1 SGHTA, CDR2 FQGTGA. The CDR3 protein is CASSPVTGGGTEAFF. The CDR3 coding sequence is TGTGCCAGCAGCCCGGTTACCGGGGGAGGCACTGAAGCTTTCTTT.

This chain joins TRBV27 and TRBJ2-7; D gene uncertain. V was pared by 5 bases and J by 7 bases, with 18 bases between. The CDR3 spans 14 residues. Germline-derived CDR1 and CDR2 are MNHEY and SMNVEV (reference sequence). This CDR3 is CASSPDNLMREQYF. The CDR3 bases are TGTGCCAGCAGTCCAGATAACCTGATGCGGGAGCAGTACTTC.

The gene calls are TRBV5-4 and TRBJ1-2; the D is unclear. Germline assignment: CDR1 SGHNT and CDR2 YYREEE (reference sequence). V gave up 6 bases and J gave up 7 bases, with 22 bases separating them. The CDR3 is 15 residues long. CDR3 sequence: CASNKGGGGSGGYTF. The CDR3 DNA reads as TGTGCCAGCAACAAAGGCGGAGGAGGTTCCGGTGGCTACACCTTC.

The chain uses TRBV2 and TRBJ2-3; perhaps TRBD2 as D (5 bases). Germline CDR1 reads SNHLY; CDR2 reads FYNNEI. This CDR3 is 12 amino acids long. V lost 6 bases and J 6 bases, leaving 10 bases between the germline ends. This CDR3 reads CASRPTGDTQYF. The DNA for the CDR3 is TGTGCCAGCAGGCCGACGGGGGATACGCAGTATTTT.

The chain links TRBV5-4 to TRBJ1-1, with D perhaps matching TRBD1 (6 bases). The CDR3 has 15 residues. CDR1 is SGHNT, CDR2 YYREEE, per germline (reference sequence). V shed 0 bases and J shed 3 bases, with 12 bases lying between them. DNA of the CDR3: TGTGCCAGCAGCTTGGGGGGGGCGCCGGACACTGAAGCTTTCTTT. This encodes CASSLGGAPDTEAFF.

The rearrangement links TRBV18 to TRBJ1-5; tentative D call: TRBD1 (5 bases). Germline V gene data show CDR1 as KGHSH and CDR2 as LQKENI. V shed 2 bases and J shed 6 bases, with 17 bases lying between them. The CDR3 totals 16 residues. CDR3 sequence: CASSPNPLQVGQPQHF. The DNA of the CDR3 is TGTGCCAGCTCACCAAATCCGTTACAGGTCGGTCAGCCCCAGCATTTT.

To note about this clone: This sample includes further DNA sequences coding for the same CDR3. This chain uses TRBV6-4 with TRBJ1-2, with D uncertain. Trimming took off 2 bases at V and 2 bases at J, with 6 bases between the two ends. The length of the CDR3 is 13 residues. Germline V gene data show CDR1 as MRHNA and CDR2 as SNTAGT. The CDR3 loop reads CASSDGGNYGYTF. CDR3 sequence (DNA): TGTGCCAGCAGTGACGGCGGAAACTATGGCTACACCTTC.

This chain uses TRBV28 with TRBJ1-2; D not certain. Germline assignment: CDR1 MDHEN and CDR2 SYDVKM. This CDR3 is built from 11 residues. V was trimmed by 3 bases and J by 7 bases, leaving 6 bases between them. DNA of the CDR3: TGTGCCAGCAGTTTGACATCTGGCTACACCTTC. Its translation is CASSLTSGYTF.

This clone was counted a few times. The chain couples TRBV6-1 to TRBJ1-1; no firm D call. This CDR3 region has 12 residues. The ends were cut back, 7 bases at V and 0 bases at J, with 6 bases in the middle. CDR1 MNHNS and CDR2 SASEGT come from the germline V gene. The CDR3 nucleotides are TGTGCCAGCAACCACATGAACACTGAAGCTTTCTTT. This sequence encodes CASNHMNTEAFF.

J is TRBJ1-5 and V is TRBV30; D gene unclear. Between the trimmed V and J ends, which lost 5 bases and 2 bases, there was a span of 10 bases. Germline CDR1 GTSNPN, CDR2 SVGIG (reference sequence). The CDR3 has 13 amino acids. The CDR3 loop is CAWGKGGNQPQHF. CDR3 nucleotides: TGTGCCTGGGGAAAAGGTGGCAATCAGCCCCAGCATTTT.

The rearrangement links TRBV30 to TRBJ1-2; D gene uncertain. The CDR3 runs to 12 residues. V was clipped by 4 bases and J by 2 bases, with 8 bases between them. Germline V gene lookup returns CDR1 GTSNPN and CDR2 SVGIG (reference sequence). The CDR3, as DNA: TGTGCCTGGATGCGGGAAAACTATGGCTACACCTTC. Translated: CAWMRENYGYTF. Combining the CDR3 with reference TRBV30 and TRBJ1-2 gives the whole variable domain SQTIHQWPATLVQPVGSPLSLECTVEGTSNPNLYWYRQAAGRGLQLLFYSVGIGQISSEVPQNLSASRPQDRQFILSSKKLLLSDSGFYLCAWMRENYGYTFGSGTRLTVV.

V gene TRBV5-1 combines with J gene TRBJ2-3, with D perhaps TRBD1 (6 bases). CDR1 and CDR2 from the germline V gene are SGHRS and YFSETQ. The CDR3 runs 16 residues. Between the trimmed V and J ends, which lost 0 bases and 4 bases, there was a span of 15 bases. CDR3 in DNA: TGCGCCAGCAGCTTGGCGGCGACAGGTACTTCAGATACGCAGTATTTT. This encodes CASSLAATGTSDTQYF.

The table lists this clone with a few counts. The rearrangement joins TRBV14 to TRBJ1-6; D is perhaps TRBD1 (5 bases). Trimming stripped 0 bases from V and 7 bases from J, with 10 bases between. CDR1 and CDR2 (germline): SGHDN, FVKESK. This CDR3 has 15 amino acids. This CDR3 is CASSQDLTGNSPLHF. In DNA, the CDR3 is TGTGCCAGCAGCCAAGATTTAACAGGAAATTCACCCCTCCACTTT.

The V gene is TRBV6-1, the J gene TRBJ1-2; the D is unclear. The CDR3 sequence is 15 residues long. Trimming took 3 bases from V and 0 from J, leaving 11 bases between them. Germline CDR1 is MNHNS and CDR2 is SASEGT. The DNA for the CDR3 is TGTGCCAGCAGTGACGAGGGAGGAGCTAACTATGGCTACACCTTC. This encodes CASSDEGGANYGYTF.

This CDR3 is CASSLSSDIRRYGYTF. CDR3 DNA: TGCGCCAGCAGCCTTTCCTCGGACATACGACGGTATGGCTACACCTTC. The chain couples TRBV5-1 to TRBJ1-2; weak D call: TRBD1 (5 bases). Germline assignment: CDR1 SGHRS and CDR2 YFSETQ. The V and J ends lost 4 bases and 5 bases respectively, with 21 bases between them. The CDR3 extends over 16 amino acids.